The 32 T cell receptor beta chains presented below share a single source sample, sequenced in a study of blood T cell repertoires in COVID-19. Repertoires were generated with immunoSEQ multiplex PCR, while TCRdb's copy carries only in-frame clones and drops some. The table includes roughly 43,000 clones, over 75% detected once. Input material: peripheral blood. The receptors derive from a woman in her fifties or sixties with acute or convalescent COVID-19.

The V and J genes are TRBV7-2 and TRBJ2-4; TRBD2 aligns across 10 bases. From germline, CDR1 is SGHTA and CDR2 FQGNSA. The CDR3 runs 16 residues. V lost 6 bases to trimming and J lost 6 bases; unmatched junction nucleotides: 11. CDR3 DNA sequence: TGTGCCAGCAGTCTTAAAGCGGGGGGGCCGGGAAACATTCAGTACTTC. Its translation: CASSLKAGGPGNIQYF.

This clone occurred once. The chain's CDR3 is CASSPVDREETQYF. The CDR3 DNA follows: TGTGCCAGCTCACCCGTGGACAGGGAAGAGACCCAGTACTTC. V and J are TRBV18 and TRBJ2-5; 8 bases align to TRBD1. The V gene's germline CDR1 is KGHSH and CDR2 LQKENI. Trimming removed 3 bases from V and 3 bases from J; junction bases left unmatched: 3. CDR3 length equals 14 residues.

The chain has TRBV6-2 or TRBV6-3 and TRBJ1-5; possible D gene TRBD1, 5 bases. The germline V and J ends were trimmed by 0 bases and 3 bases, with 15 bases remaining between them. CDR1 and CDR2 from the germline V gene are MNHEY and SVGEGT. This CDR3 is 17 amino acids long. The CDR3 region is CASSYSSGRGNNQPQHF. In DNA, the CDR3 is TGTGCCAGCAGTTACTCGAGTGGACGGGGGAACAATCAGCCCCAGCATTTT.

The J gene is TRBJ2-7, the V gene TRBV23-1; 9 bases line up with TRBD1. TRBV23-1 is noted as an ORF with a role that remains uncertain. This CDR3 contains 14 residues. Trimming removed 7 bases from V and 7 bases from J; junction bases left unmatched: 11. This CDR3 is CASIPRDREREQYF. CDR3 sequence (DNA): TGCGCCAGCATTCCTCGGGACAGGGAGCGGGAGCAGTACTTC.

The chain couples TRBV2 to TRBJ1-4; 12 nucleotides align to TRBD1. Germline V CDR1 and CDR2: SNHLY, FYNNEI. The CDR3 consists of 16 residues. J was trimmed by 6 bases and V by 6 bases; bases with no gene match: 8. The CDR3 nucleotides read TGTGCCAGCAGAAAGGGACAGGGGGCGGAGGATGAAAAACTGTTTTTT. Encoded protein: CASRKGQGAEDEKLFF.

The rearrangement joins TRBV7-2 to TRBJ2-1; TRBD1 agrees at 7 bases. V dropped 5 bases and J dropped 8; count of bases not matched to a gene: 9. This CDR3 comprises 14 residues. CDR1 is SGHTA and CDR2 is FQGNSA in the germline V gene. DNA for the CDR3: TGTGCCAGCAGCCCGACAGGGACGATCGATGAGCAGTTCTTC. Amino acids: CASSPTGTIDEQFF.

This chain's CDR3 is CASSPGLAASSNEQFF. The CDR3 DNA follows: TGTGCCAGCAGCCCAGGACTAGCGGCTTCTTCCAATGAGCAGTTCTTC. This chain uses TRBV5-4 with TRBJ2-1, with TRBD2 matching over 10 bases. The length of the CDR3 is 16 residues. J was trimmed by 6 bases and V by 4 bases; bases with no gene match: 10. Germline V CDR1 and CDR2: SGHNT, YYREEE (reference sequence). Supplemented by reference TRBV5-4 and TRBJ2-1, the full variable domain reads ETGVTQSPTHLIKTRGQQVTLRCSSQSGHNTVSWYQQALGQGPQFIFQYYREEENGRGNFPPRFSGLQFPNYSSELNVNALELDDSALYLCASSPGLAASSNEQFFGPGTRLTVL.

The rearrangement joins TRBV6-6 to TRBJ1-4; TRBD1 matches at 9 bases. This CDR3 is 14 amino acids long. Unmatched junction bases numbered 5, after V lost 4 bases and J lost 8 bases. CDR1 and CDR2 (germline): MNHNY, SVGAGI (reference sequence). CDR3: CASSWGTGREKLFF. The CDR3 bases are TGTGCCAGCAGTTGGGGGACAGGGAGGGAAAAACTGTTTTTT.

The chain is built from TRBV5-1 and TRBJ1-3; the match to TRBD1 covers 7 bases. This CDR3 comprises 15 residues. Germline V CDR1 and CDR2: SGHRS, YFSETQ. Losses at the gene ends were 1 base for V and 0 bases for J; bases not matched to a gene: 1. The CDR3 protein is CASSLTGVSGNTIYF. For the CDR3, the DNA is TGCGCCAGCAGCTTGACAGGGGTCTCTGGAAACACCATATATTTT.

The chain combines TRBV4-1 with TRBJ2-5, with 8 bases that match TRBD1. The CDR3 runs 18 residues. CDR1 is MGHRA and CDR2 is YSYEKL in the germline V gene. J gave up 1 base and V 1 base, and 11 bases lay outside the gene matches. The CDR3 nucleotides are TGCGCCAGCAGCCAAGGACAGGGGCCTGACTCCTTCCAAGAGACCCAGTACTTC. Its protein product is CASSQGQGPDSFQETQYF.

The chain uses TRBV19 and TRBJ2-7, with 7 bases aligning to TRBD1. This CDR3 has 13 amino acids. CDR1 is LNHDA and CDR2 is SQIVND in the germline V gene (reference sequence). J gave up 3 bases and V 4 bases, and 3 bases lay outside the gene matches. The CDR3 DNA is TGTGCCAGTAGTACTACAGGGGACTACGAGCAGTACTTC. This translates into CASSTTGDYEQYF.

The rearrangement links TRBV2 to TRBJ1-6, with 8 nucleotides matching TRBD1. The CDR3 sequence is 14 residues long. Germline lookup yields CDR1 SNHLY and CDR2 FYNNEI. Trimming cost V 5 bases and J 4 bases; bases outside gene matches: 1. The CDR3 nucleotides read TGTGCCAGCAGTACAGGGGGATATAATTCACCCCTCCACTTT. Protein sequence: CASSTGGYNSPLHF. The full variable domain, with the rest looked up from reference TRBV2 and TRBJ1-6, is EPEVTQTPSHQVTQMGQEVILRCVPISNHLYFYWYRQILGQKVEFLVSFYNNEISEKSEIFDDQFSVERPDGSNFTLKIRSTKLEDSAMYFCASSTGGYNSPLHFGNGTRLTVT.

This clone was counted a few times. The genes are TRBV27 and TRBJ2-2, with TRBD2 matching over 11 bases. V shed 4 bases and J 6 bases; nucleotides not matched to a gene: 4. This CDR3 is 15 amino acids long. Germline lookup yields CDR1 MNHEY and CDR2 SMNVEV (reference sequence). CDR3 protein: CASSSSGGLAGELFF. The CDR3 nucleotides are TGTGCCAGCAGTTCTAGCGGGGGGTTGGCCGGGGAGCTGTTTTTT.

This clone was recorded only once. This chain joins TRBV4-1 and TRBJ1-5, with D hard to call. CDR3 length: 14 amino acids. V was clipped by 1 base and J by 0 bases, with 4 bases between them. The germline V gene has CDR1 MGHRA and CDR2 YSYEKL. In DNA, the CDR3 is TGCGCCAGCAGCCAAGTTCATAGCAATCAGCCCCAGCATTTT. It yields the protein CASSQVHSNQPQHF.

V gene TRBV7-2 combines with J gene TRBJ1-2; maybe TRBD1 (6 bases). The CDR3 covers 15 residues. Trimming removed 7 bases at V and 7 bases at J, with 22 bases between. Germline CDR1 is SGHTA and CDR2 is FQGNSA. The chain's CDR3 is CASTPDEGEVGGYTF. The CDR3 DNA is TGTGCCAGCACCCCCGATGAGGGGGAAGTAGGTGGCTACACCTTC.

The CDR3 DNA follows: TGTGCCAGCAGCTTAAACAGGGCAAGGGGGGAGCTGTTTTTT. It codes for CASSLNRARGELFF. This rearrangement joins TRBV7-2 to TRBJ2-2, with D possibly being TRBD1 (6 bases). V shed 2 bases and J shed 8 bases, with 12 bases lying between them. This CDR3 contains 14 residues. Germline CDR1 and CDR2: SGHTA and FQGNSA. The variable domain in full, completed from reference TRBV7-2 and TRBJ2-2, reads GAGVSQSPSNKVTEKGKDVELRCDPISGHTALYWYRQSLGQGLEFLIYFQGNSAPDKSGLPSDRFSAERTGGSVSTLTIQRTQQEDSAVYLCASSLNRARGELFFGEGSRLTVL.

The J gene is TRBJ2-2, the V gene TRBV12-5, with 9 bases matching TRBD1. Germline assignment: CDR1 LGHNT and CDR2 FRNRAP. CDR3 length equals 15 residues. V lost 2 bases and J lost 4; bases outside the gene matches: 2. CDR3 sequence reads: CASGLNRGRTGELFF. The CDR3 region has the DNA TGTGCTAGTGGTTTGAACAGGGGGCGCACCGGGGAGCTGTTTTTT.

The J gene is TRBJ2-1, the V gene TRBV18; 9 positions match TRBD1. Germline CDR1 is KGHSH and CDR2 is LQKENI. Unmatched junction bases numbered 7, after V lost 3 bases and J lost 4 bases. This CDR3 comprises 16 residues. CDR3 sequence (DNA): TGTGCCAGCTCACCCCCGGGACAGGGTTTATACAATGAGCAGTTCTTC. It is translated as CASSPPGQGLYNEQFF.

The J gene is TRBJ1-1, the V gene TRBV27, with D perhaps matching TRBD1 (6 bases). Trimming removed 5 bases from V and 5 bases from J, with 18 bases in between. This CDR3 has 15 amino acids. Germline V gives CDR1 MNHEY, CDR2 SMNVEV (reference sequence). CDR3 DNA: TGTGCCAGCAGTGGAAGAGGGGGAGGGTTGACTGAAGCTTTCTTT. Translated: CASSGRGGGLTEAFF.

This clone was seen repeatedly, ten times or more. The chain recombines TRBV27 with TRBJ1-1; tentatively, D is TRBD1 (5 bases). In germline, CDR1 is MNHEY, CDR2 SMNVEV (reference sequence). The V and J ends lost 6 bases and 0 bases respectively, with 14 bases between them. The CDR3 sequence is 15 residues long. CDR3 bases: TGTGCCAGCAGACCCAGAGACAGCATGAACACTGAAGCTTTCTTT. Residues: CASRPRDSMNTEAFF.

The V gene is TRBV19, the J gene TRBJ2-3; D is unclear. Germline-derived CDR1 and CDR2 are LNHDA and SQIVND (reference sequence). The CDR3 is made up of 13 amino acids. Deletions cut 3 bases from V and 5 bases from J, with 9 bases between. CDR3 sequence (DNA): TGTGCCAGTAGTATTGGGTGGAGAGATACGCAGTATTTT. It yields the protein CASSIGWRDTQYF.

The chain links TRBV6-6 to TRBJ2-1; no clear D gene. CDR1 and CDR2 (germline): MNHNY, SVGAGI (reference sequence). V was clipped by 5 bases and J by 9 bases, with 11 bases between them. The CDR3 has 12 residues. This chain's CDR3 is CASSRPESEQFF. The CDR3 DNA sequence: TGTGCCAGCAGTCGCCCGGAGAGTGAGCAGTTCTTC.

The chain links TRBV7-8 to TRBJ2-7; a weak D match, TRBD1 (6 bases). CDR3 size: 16 residues. Germline lookup yields CDR1 SGHVS and CDR2 FQNEAQ. The V end was cut by 4 bases, the J end by 4 bases, with 20 bases between. The CDR3 reads CASSSMGHPNPYEQYF. The CDR3 DNA follows: TGTGCCAGCAGCTCTATGGGACACCCAAACCCTTACGAGCAGTACTTC.

The CDR3 nucleotides are TGTGCCAGCAGCCATGGGCCCCGCGGGGGAACCGAAGATACGCAGTATTTT. Residues: CASSHGPRGGTEDTQYF. The J gene is TRBJ2-3, the V gene TRBV5-4; 7 bases align to TRBD2. The CDR3 covers 17 residues. The germline CDR1 and CDR2 sequences are SGHNT and YYREEE (reference sequence). V shed 4 bases and J 5 bases; nucleotides not matched to a gene: 16. The full variable domain, its missing parts supplied by reference TRBV5-4 and TRBJ2-3, is ETGVTQSPTHLIKTRGQQVTLRCSSQSGHNTVSWYQQALGQGPQFIFQYYREEENGRGNFPPRFSGLQFPNYSSELNVNALELDDSALYLCASSHGPRGGTEDTQYFGPGTRLTVL.

This rearrangement joins TRBV7-9 to TRBJ2-3; D uncertain. Germline V CDR1 and CDR2: SEHNR, FQNEAQ (reference sequence). The CDR3 totals 11 residues. Trimming removed 7 bases from V and 6 bases from J, with 8 bases in between. In nucleotides, the CDR3 is TGTGCCAGCAAAACCGGGGATACGCAGTATTTT. This sequence encodes CASKTGDTQYF. Drawing the rest from reference TRBV7-9 and TRBJ2-3, the complete variable domain is DTGVSQNPRHKITKRGQNVTFRCDPISEHNRLYWYRQTLGQGPEFLTYFQNEAQLEKSRLLSDRFSAERPKGSFSTLEIQRTEQGDSAMYLCASKTGDTQYFGPGTRLTVL.

V and J are TRBV7-2 and TRBJ2-3; 7 bases are shared with TRBD2. The V and J ends lost 5 bases and 2 bases, in that order; junction bases with no gene match: 7. Germline-derived CDR1 and CDR2 are SGHTA and FQGNSA. The length of the CDR3 is 15 residues. As DNA, the CDR3 is TGTGCCAGCAGCCGTAGCGGGCTTGTCACAGATACGCAGTATTTT. Translated: CASSRSGLVTDTQYF.

The chain is built from TRBV7-8 and TRBJ2-3; TRBD2 might be the D (5 bases). Trimming left V 6 bases short and J 0 bases short, with 13 bases between. The CDR3 length is 15 residues. Germline loops: CDR1 SGHVS, CDR2 FQNEAQ. The CDR3 DNA follows: TGTGCCAGCAGTTTGGGCTCGGGAAGCACAGATACGCAGTATTTT. Encoded protein: CASSLGSGSTDTQYF. The full variable domain, rest sourced from reference TRBV7-8 and TRBJ2-3, is GAGVSQSPRYKVAKRGQDVALRCDPISGHVSLFWYQQALGQGPEFLTYFQNEAQLDKSGLPSDRFFAERPEGSVSTLKIQRTQQEDSAVYLCASSLGSGSTDTQYFGPGTRLTVL.

The V and J genes are TRBV5-4 and TRBJ2-7; TRBD1 matches at 7 bases. CDR3 length: 15 amino acids. Looked up from germline, CDR1 is SGHNT and CDR2 is YYREEE (reference sequence). V shed 5 bases and J 0 bases; nucleotides not matched to a gene: 8. CDR3 in amino acids: CASSGVGTDSYEQYF. The CDR3, as DNA: TGTGCCAGCAGTGGCGTAGGGACAGACTCCTACGAGCAGTACTTC.

The genes are TRBV7-8 and TRBJ2-1; the D gene is possibly TRBD1 (6 bases). The CDR3 length is 15 residues. Trimming removed 5 bases from V and 4 bases from J, with 15 bases in between. Germline V gene lookup returns CDR1 SGHVS and CDR2 FQNEAQ. CDR3 protein: CASSPTGTFYNEQFF. The CDR3, as DNA: TGTGCCAGCAGCCCCACCGGGACATTTTACAATGAGCAGTTCTTC.

This chain joins TRBV19 and TRBJ2-1; tentatively, D is TRBD2 (7 bases). The length of the CDR3 is 16 residues. Per germline, CDR1 LNHDA and CDR2 SQIVND (reference sequence). The V end was cut by 5 bases, the J end by 2 bases, with 16 bases between. The CDR3: CASSDMRGPTYNEQFF. The CDR3 nucleotides are TGTGCCAGTAGTGACATGCGGGGGCCAACCTACAATGAGCAGTTCTTC.

This rearrangement joins TRBV3-1 (or the pseudogene TRBV3-2) to TRBJ1-6; TRBD1 agrees at 8 bases. The CDR3 is 14 residues long. V shed 3 bases, J shed 11 bases, and the junction held 6 bases outside the gene matches. CDR1 is LGHDT, CDR2 YNNKEL, per germline (reference sequence). The DNA for the CDR3 is TGTGCCAGCAGCCAGACAGGGGAGTTGACACCCCTCCACTTT. This gives the protein CASSQTGELTPLHF.

The chain joins TRBV7-9 to TRBJ1-6; D uncertain. In germline, CDR1 is SEHNR, CDR2 FQNEAQ (reference sequence). V shed 0 bases and J shed 8 bases, with 11 bases lying between them. This CDR3 spans 15 amino acids. The CDR3, as DNA: TGTGCCAGCAGCTTAGCAGGAGGGATCTATTCACCCCTCCACTTT. The encoded protein is CASSLAGGIYSPLHF.